This is a list of T cell receptor beta chains from one sample in a study of control samples from healthy donors and cancer patients. TCRdb keeps only in-frame clones here, not all; method: immunoSEQ multiplex PCR. The data hold around 130,000 clones, with about 94% observed a single time. The sample taken for sequencing was blood. The receptors stem from a young man in good health. CDR3s include the opening cysteine and the closing phenylalanine or tryptophan. D genes are given only for firm matches. Clone size is not always given. Where it is, it says once, few, many or a class for expanded clones.

CDR3 length	D gene	clone size	V gene	J gene	CDR3 DNA	CDR3 protein
14	.	once	TRBV27	TRBJ1-3	TGTGCCAGCATTCCCGACAGGCCCGGCCACACCATATATTTT	CASIPDRPGHTIYF
14	TRBD1	.	TRBV19	TRBJ2-4	TGTGCCAGTAGTAGACGGGACAGGAAAAACATTCAGTACTTC	CASSRRDRKNIQYF
17	TRBD1	.	TRBV30	TRBJ1-5	TGTGCCTGGAGTGTGGCGCGGACAGGGGCTGGCAATCAGCCCCAGCATTTT	CAWSVARTGAGNQPQHF
14	.	.	TRBV7-2	TRBJ1-1	TGTGCCAGCAGCCTAAACAGAAGGGACACTGAAGCTTTCTTT	CASSLNRRDTEAFF
15	TRBD1	.	TRBV6-6	TRBJ2-5	TGTGCCAGCAGTCGGACAGGCTCCGGCGGGGAGACCCAGTACTTC	CASSRTGSGGETQYF
15	TRBD1	.	TRBV5-1	TRBJ2-7	TGCGCCAGCAGCCTTACAGGGGGCGGTGGTCACGAGCAGTACTTC	CASSLTGGGGHEQYF
14	.	.	TRBV19	TRBJ1-1	TGTGCCAGTAGTCTCCAAAACCCGAACACTGAAGCTTTCTTT	CASSLQNPNTEAFF
16	.	.	TRBV12-5	TRBJ2-5	TGTGCTAGTGGTTTTCGAGGGTTATCCCCTCAAGAGACCCAGTACTTC	CASGFRGLSPQETQYF
15	.	.	TRBV5-6	TRBJ1-2	TGTGCCAGCAGACCCCCGGGACTCGAAAACTATGGCTACACCTTC	CASRPPGLENYGYTF
16	.	.	TRBV5-8	TRBJ2-5	TGTGCCAGCAGCCTTCCCTTAGGGGGGGTGGAAGAGACCCAGTACTTC	CASSLPLGGVEETQYF
14	TRBD2	once	TRBV5-1	TRBJ2-7	TGCGCCAGCAGCTTGGCTAGCGGGGGTCGAGGGCAGTACTTC	CASSLASGGRGQYF
14	.	.	TRBV5-5	TRBJ1-6	TGTGCCAGCAGCTCGGATTACTATAATTCACCCCTCCACTTT	CASSSDYYNSPLHF
13	.	.	TRBV7-2	TRBJ1-5	TGTGCCAGCAGCTTGAGGGCCCGTCAGCCCCAGCATTTT	CASSLRARQPQHF
13	.	.	TRBV3-1/TRBV3-2	TRBJ2-5	TGTGCCAGCAGCCAAGAATCTCGGGAGACCCAGTACTTC	CASSQESRETQYF
15	TRBD2	.	TRBV3-1/TRBV3-2	TRBJ2-5	TGTGCCAGCAGCCCGACTAGCGGGGGACGAGAGACCCAGTACTTC	CASSPTSGGRETQYF
14	.	.	TRBV6-6	TRBJ1-4	TGTGCCAGCAATAGGAGGGAAGGATATGAAAAACTGTTTTTT	CASNRREGYEKLFF
15	TRBD1	.	TRBV28	TRBJ1-6	TGTGCCAGCAGCCTCGGGACAGACTATAATTCACCCCTCCACTTT	CASSLGTDYNSPLHF
12	.	.	TRBV12-3/TRBV12-4	TRBJ2-7	TGTGCCAGCAGCCGACTCTCCTACGAGCAGTACTTC	CASSRLSYEQYF
13	.	.	TRBV6-6	TRBJ1-3	TGTGCCAGCAGTCCCGACAGGGGAAACACCATATATTTT	CASSPDRGNTIYF
15	TRBD1	.	TRBV6-5	TRBJ1-4	TGTGCCAGCTCCAGGGGGGGGGAGCCTAATGAAAAACTGTTTTTT	CASSRGGEPNEKLFF
17	.	.	TRBV7-9	TRBJ1-1	TGTGCCAGCAGCGCGGGGACCGGGACCTCCGGGAACACTGAAGCTTTCTTT	CASSAGTGTSGNTEAFF
16	.	once	TRBV3-1/TRBV3-2	TRBJ2-3	TGTGCCAGCAGCCCCGAGGCCGGGGGCCTCACAGATACGCAGTATTTT	CASSPEAGGLTDTQYF
15	.	.	TRBV11-2	TRBJ2-3	TGTGCCAGCAGCTTTACGGGACGCACCACAGATACGCAGTATTTT	CASSFTGRTTDTQYF
15	TRBD1	.	TRBV4-3	TRBJ1-2	TGCGCCAGCAGCCACCACCGACAGGGTTGCTATGGCTACACCTTC	CASSHHRQGCYGYTF
16	.	.	TRBV11-2	TRBJ1-4	TGTGCCAGCAGCTGGAATAGACAGTCTCCGGGTGAAAAACTGTTTTTT	CASSWNRQSPGEKLFF
16	TRBD1	.	TRBV6-5	TRBJ1-1	TGTGCCAGCAGTTTTCGCCCAACAGGGGCGCCCACTGAAGCTTTCTTT	CASSFRPTGAPTEAFF
14	TRBD1	.	TRBV7-6	TRBJ1-6	TGTGCCAGCAGCCCATCGCGGACAGGGGCACCCCTCCACTTT	CASSPSRTGAPLHF
13	.	.	TRBV6-2/TRBV6-3	TRBJ2-5	TGTGCCAGCAGTTACTCTCCGGATGAGACCCAGTACTTC	CASSYSPDETQYF
13	.	few	TRBV27	TRBJ2-7	TGTGCCAGCAGTCCCCTAATCCCCTACGAGCAGTACTTC	CASSPLIPYEQYF
15	TRBD1	.	TRBV6-5	TRBJ2-7	TGTGCCAGCAGGCTACACGGACAGGGATCCTACGAGCAGTACTTC	CASRLHGQGSYEQYF
11	.	.	TRBV7-2	TRBJ1-2	TGTGCCAGCAGCTTAGAGTATGGCTACACCTTC	CASSLEYGYTF
14	TRBD1	.	TRBV7-8	TRBJ2-3	TGTGCCAGCAGCTTTTCAGGGGGCGCAGATACGCAGTATTTT	CASSFSGGADTQYF
12	.	once	TRBV7-9	TRBJ2-2	TGTGCCAGCAGCTTAGGGGTCTGGGAGCTGTTTTTT	CASSLGVWELFF
14	.	.	TRBV27	TRBJ1-5	TGTGCCAGCAGTCGTTTGGGGCAGGATCAGCCCCAGCATTTT	CASSRLGQDQPQHF
17	.	.	TRBV19	TRBJ1-3	TGTGCCAGTAGCACGAATCCCGGGACCGGGTCTGGAAACACCATATATTTT	CASSTNPGTGSGNTIYF
14	.	.	TRBV7-3	TRBJ2-2	TGTGCCAGCAGCCCCCTCCCTAACACCGGGGAGCTGTTTTTT	CASSPLPNTGELFF
14	TRBD1	.	TRBV2	TRBJ1-6	TGTGCCAGCGTAGGACAGGGGCTGGGTTCACCCCTCCACTTT	CASVGQGLGSPLHF
13	.	.	TRBV12-3/TRBV12-4	TRBJ2-5	TGTGCCAGCAGTTTTCTAGGGAGGGAGACCCAGTACTTC	CASSFLGRETQYF
12	.	.	TRBV29-1	TRBJ1-5	TGCAGCGTTGTCCAGGGGAATCAGCCCCAGCATTTT	CSVVQGNQPQHF
15	.	.	TRBV6-5	TRBJ2-5	TGTGCCAGCACCTCCTCGGGAGCAGGGCAAGAGACCCAGTACTTC	CASTSSGAGQETQYF
14	.	.	TRBV2	TRBJ2-2	TGTGCCAGCAGTGGGCAGGGGCGAAGCGGGGAGCTGTTTTTT	CASSGQGRSGELFF
12	.	once	TRBV5-1	TRBJ2-7	TGCGCCAGCAGCTTGGAGGGCGCCGAGCAGTACTTC	CASSLEGAEQYF